This T cell receptor beta chain was obtained from a study of T-cell memory formation after mild COVID-19. Study-wide background: TCR clusters mostly belonged to single donors.

Study-level points and caveats: Clones contracting over day 15 to 85 were CD4/CD8 balanced, with later expanders leaning CD4+.

The CDR3 consists of 14 residues. V was shortened by 7 bases and J by 9 bases, with 21 bases between the two germline ends. The germline gives CDR1 SGHDT, CDR2 YYEEEE. TCRdb re-called the 5' RACE reads with MiXCR, one entry per CDR3 protein. The data show roughly 100,000 distinct CDR3 sequences, around 15% seen once. This clonotype has just a few counts. Its antigen is unknown. The source is an adult woman who had mild COVID-19 (a few samples of this study predate the infection). Cell type and time point are not known. The V gene is TRBV5-6, the J gene TRBJ2-3; the D gene is possibly TRBD2 (6 bases). Sequenced sample: PBMCs or a T cell subset sorted from them (not recorded which). CDR3 in amino acids: CASRGDSESRTQYF. The CDR3 DNA is TGTGCCAGCCGAGGGGACTCCGAGTCGCGGACGCAGTATTTT.